The 3 T cell receptor beta chains reported below all come from one sample, sequenced in a study of blood T cells in healthy people across ages. Using a J-beta primer mix together with a sample-barcoded 5' primer, a second PCR was run for roughly 7 to 11 cycles. TCRdb passed the 5' RACE reads through MiXCR, listing each CDR3 protein once. The sample has around 1,800,000 distinct CDR3 sequences; approximately 39% are singletons. Input material: blood. These receptors came from a human donor in good health.

This clonotype showed up just a few times. The gene calls are TRBV29-1 and TRBJ2-2; no clear D gene. Trimming pared 2 bases from V and 0 bases from J, leaving 7 bases between. Germline lookup yields CDR1 SQVTM and CDR2 ANQGSEA. The CDR3 is 14 residues long. The CDR3 sequence is CSVERNTNTGELFF. The CDR3 DNA reads as TGCAGCGTTGAACGGAATACGAACACCGGGGAGCTGTTTTTT.

This rearrangement joins TRBV5-1 to TRBJ1-1, with D uncertain. V was clipped by 4 bases and J by 0 bases, with 10 bases between them. The CDR3 totals 14 residues. CDR1 SGHRS and CDR2 YFSETQ come from the germline V gene. CDR3 nucleotides: TGCGCCAGCAGCCTGACACCTCTGAACACTGAAGCTTTCTTT. It codes for CASSLTPLNTEAFF.

CDR3 sequence (DNA): TGTGCCAGCAGGGACACAGTCAATCAGCCCCAGCATTTT. This codes for CASRDTVNQPQHF. The J gene is TRBJ1-5, the V gene TRBV12-3 or TRBV12-4, with D perhaps TRBD1 (5 bases). The CDR3 has 13 residues. V was trimmed by 6 bases and J by 3 bases, leaving 9 bases between them.